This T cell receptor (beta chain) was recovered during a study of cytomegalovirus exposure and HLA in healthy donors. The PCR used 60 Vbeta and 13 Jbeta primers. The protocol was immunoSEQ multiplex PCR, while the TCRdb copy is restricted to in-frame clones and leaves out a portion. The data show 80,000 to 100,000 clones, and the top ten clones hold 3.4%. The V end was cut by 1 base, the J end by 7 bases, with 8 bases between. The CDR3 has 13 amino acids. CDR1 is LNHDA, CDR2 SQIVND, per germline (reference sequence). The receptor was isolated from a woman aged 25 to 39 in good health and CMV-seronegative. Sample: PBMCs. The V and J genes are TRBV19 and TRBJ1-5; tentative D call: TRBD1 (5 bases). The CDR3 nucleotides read TGTGCCAGTAGTATAGTCGGGGGGCAGCCCCAGCATTTT. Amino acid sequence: CASSIVGGQPQHF.